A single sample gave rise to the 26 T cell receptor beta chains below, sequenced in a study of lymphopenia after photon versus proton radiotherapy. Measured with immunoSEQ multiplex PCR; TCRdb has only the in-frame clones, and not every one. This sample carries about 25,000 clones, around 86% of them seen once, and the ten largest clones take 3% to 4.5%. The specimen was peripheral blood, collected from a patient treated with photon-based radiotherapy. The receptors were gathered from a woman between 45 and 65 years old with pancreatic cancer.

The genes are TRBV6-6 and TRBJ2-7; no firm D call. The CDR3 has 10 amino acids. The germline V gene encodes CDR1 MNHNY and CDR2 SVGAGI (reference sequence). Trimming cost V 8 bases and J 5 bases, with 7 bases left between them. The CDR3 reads CASGVDEQYF. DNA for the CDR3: TGTGCCAGCGGAGTAGACGAGCAGTACTTC.

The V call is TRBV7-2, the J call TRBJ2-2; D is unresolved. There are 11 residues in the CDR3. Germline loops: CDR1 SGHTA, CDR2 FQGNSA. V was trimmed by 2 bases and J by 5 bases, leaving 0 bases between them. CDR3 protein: CASSLTGELFF. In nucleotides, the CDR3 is TGTGCCAGCAGCTTAACCGGGGAGCTGTTTTTT.

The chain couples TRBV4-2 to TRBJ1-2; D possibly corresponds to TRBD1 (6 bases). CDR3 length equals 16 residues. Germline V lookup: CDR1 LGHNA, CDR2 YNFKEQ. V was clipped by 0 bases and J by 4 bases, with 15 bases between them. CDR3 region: CASSQDAGGAGYGYTF. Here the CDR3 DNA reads TGTGCCAGCAGCCAAGATGCGGGGGGCGCAGGCTATGGCTACACCTTC.

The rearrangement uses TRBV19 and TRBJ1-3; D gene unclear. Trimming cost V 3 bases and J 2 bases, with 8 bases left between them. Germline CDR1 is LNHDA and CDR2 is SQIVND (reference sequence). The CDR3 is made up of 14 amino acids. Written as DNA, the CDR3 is TGTGCCAGTAGTATCGAGATGACTGGAAACACCATATATTTT. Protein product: CASSIEMTGNTIYF.

CDR3 DNA: TGTGCCAGCAGCCCCTCTAGCGGGAGGCACCAAGAGACCCAGTACTTC. Its protein is CASSPSSGRHQETQYF. V and J are TRBV7-6 and TRBJ2-5; the match to TRBD2 covers 11 bases. The V segment lost 5 bases and the J segment 0 bases; nucleotides outside the gene matches: 5. Per germline, CDR1 SGHVS and CDR2 FNYEAQ. The CDR3 covers 16 residues.

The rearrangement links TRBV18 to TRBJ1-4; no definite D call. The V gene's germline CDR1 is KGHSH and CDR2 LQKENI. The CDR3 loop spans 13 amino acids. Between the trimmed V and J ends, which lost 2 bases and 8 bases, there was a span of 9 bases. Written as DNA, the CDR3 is TGTGCCAGCTCACCAAACAGTAGAGAAAAACTGTTTTTT. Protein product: CASSPNSREKLFF. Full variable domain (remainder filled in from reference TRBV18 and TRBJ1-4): NAGVMQNPRHLVRRRGQEARLRCSPMKGHSHVYWYRQLPEEGLKFMVYLQKENIIDESGMPKERFSAEFPKEGPSILRIQQVVRGDSAAYFCASSPNSREKLFFGSGTQLSVL.

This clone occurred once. CDR3 in DNA: TGTGCCAGCAGCTTAACAGCCGGAACAGATACGCAGTATTTT. This gives the protein CASSLTAGTDTQYF. This chain joins TRBV7-3 and TRBJ2-3; D gene uncertain. Germline values: CDR1 SGHTA, CDR2 FQGTGA. The CDR3 runs to 14 residues. Trimming cost V 0 bases and J 3 bases, with 7 bases left between them.

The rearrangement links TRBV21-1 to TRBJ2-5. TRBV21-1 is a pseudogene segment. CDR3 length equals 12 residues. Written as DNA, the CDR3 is TGTGCCAGCAGCGAGGGGGGAGAGACCCAGTACTTC. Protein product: CASSEGGETQYF.

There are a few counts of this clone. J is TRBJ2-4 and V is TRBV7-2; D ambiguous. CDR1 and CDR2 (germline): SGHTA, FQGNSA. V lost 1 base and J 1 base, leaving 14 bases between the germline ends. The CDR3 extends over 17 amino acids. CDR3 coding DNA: TGTGCCAGCAGCTTAGGGTTGCGGAGCGCCGCCAAAAACATTCAGTACTTC. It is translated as CASSLGLRSAAKNIQYF.

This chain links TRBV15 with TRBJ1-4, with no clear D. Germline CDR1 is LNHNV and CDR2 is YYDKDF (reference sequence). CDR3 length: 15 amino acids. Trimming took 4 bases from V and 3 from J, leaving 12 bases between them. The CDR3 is CATSMLDGANEKLFF. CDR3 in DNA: TGTGCCACCAGCATGTTGGACGGAGCTAATGAAAAACTGTTTTTT.

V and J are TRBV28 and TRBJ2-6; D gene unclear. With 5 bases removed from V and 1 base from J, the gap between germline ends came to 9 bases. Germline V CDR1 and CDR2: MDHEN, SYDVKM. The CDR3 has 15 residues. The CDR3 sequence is CASSPHSSGANVLTF. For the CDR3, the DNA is TGTGCCAGCAGTCCTCACTCATCTGGGGCCAACGTCCTGACTTTC.

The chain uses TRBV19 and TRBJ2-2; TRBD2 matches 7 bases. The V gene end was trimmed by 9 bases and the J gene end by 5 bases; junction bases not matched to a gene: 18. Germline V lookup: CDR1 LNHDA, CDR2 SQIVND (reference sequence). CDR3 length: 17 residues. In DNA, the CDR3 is TGTGCCAGCAGTGCCCCCGGGGGAGCGGGACGTACCGGGGAGCTGTTTTTT. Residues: CASSAPGGAGRTGELFF.

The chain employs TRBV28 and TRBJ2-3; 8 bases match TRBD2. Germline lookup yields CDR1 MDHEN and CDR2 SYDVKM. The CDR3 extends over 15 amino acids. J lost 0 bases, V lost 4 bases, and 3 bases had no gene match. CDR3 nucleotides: TGTGCCAGCAGTTATACTAGCGGAAGCACAGATACGCAGTATTTT. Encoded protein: CASSYTSGSTDTQYF.

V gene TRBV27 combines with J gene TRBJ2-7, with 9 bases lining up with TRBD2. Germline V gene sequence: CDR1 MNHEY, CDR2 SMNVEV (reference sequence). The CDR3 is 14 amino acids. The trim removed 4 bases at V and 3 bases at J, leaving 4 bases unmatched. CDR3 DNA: TGTGCCAGCAGTTCTAGCGGGGCCCACTACGAGCAGTACTTC. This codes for CASSSSGAHYEQYF.

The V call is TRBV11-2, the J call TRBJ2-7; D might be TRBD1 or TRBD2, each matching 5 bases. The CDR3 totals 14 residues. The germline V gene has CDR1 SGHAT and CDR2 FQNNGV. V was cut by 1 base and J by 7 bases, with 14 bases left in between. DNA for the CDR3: TGTGCCAGCAGCTTAGTGAGAGGGGTGAGGGAGCAGTACTTC. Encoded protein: CASSLVRGVREQYF.

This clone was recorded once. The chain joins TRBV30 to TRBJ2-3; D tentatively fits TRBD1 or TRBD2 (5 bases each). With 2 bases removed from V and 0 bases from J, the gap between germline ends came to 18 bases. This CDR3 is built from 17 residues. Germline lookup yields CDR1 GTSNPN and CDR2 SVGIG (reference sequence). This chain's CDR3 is CAWSPRGVRLSTDTQYF. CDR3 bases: TGTGCCTGGAGTCCTCGGGGCGTCAGACTCAGCACAGATACGCAGTATTTT. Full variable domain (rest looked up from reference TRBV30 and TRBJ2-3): SQTIHQWPATLVQPVGSPLSLECTVEGTSNPNLYWYRQAAGRGLQLLFYSVGIGQISSEVPQNLSASRPQDRQFILSSKKLLLSDSGFYLCAWSPRGVRLSTDTQYFGPGTRLTVL.

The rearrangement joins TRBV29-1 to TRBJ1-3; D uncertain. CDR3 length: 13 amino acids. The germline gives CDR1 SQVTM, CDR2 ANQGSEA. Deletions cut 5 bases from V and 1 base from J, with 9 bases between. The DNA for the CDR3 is TGCAGCGTTAGGAAGCAGTCTGGAAACACCATATATTTT. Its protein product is CSVRKQSGNTIYF.

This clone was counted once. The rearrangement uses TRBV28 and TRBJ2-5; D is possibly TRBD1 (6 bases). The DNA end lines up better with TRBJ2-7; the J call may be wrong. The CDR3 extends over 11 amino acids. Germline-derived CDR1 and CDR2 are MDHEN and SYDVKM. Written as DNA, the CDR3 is TGTGCCAGCGGGACATCCTACGAGCAGTACTTC. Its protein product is CASGTSYEQYF.

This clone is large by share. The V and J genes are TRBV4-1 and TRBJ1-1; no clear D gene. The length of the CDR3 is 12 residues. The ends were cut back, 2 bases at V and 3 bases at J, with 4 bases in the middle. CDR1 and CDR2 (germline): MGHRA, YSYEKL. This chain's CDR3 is CASSQSDTEAFF. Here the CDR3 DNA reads TGCGCCAGCAGCCAATCGGACACTGAAGCTTTCTTT.

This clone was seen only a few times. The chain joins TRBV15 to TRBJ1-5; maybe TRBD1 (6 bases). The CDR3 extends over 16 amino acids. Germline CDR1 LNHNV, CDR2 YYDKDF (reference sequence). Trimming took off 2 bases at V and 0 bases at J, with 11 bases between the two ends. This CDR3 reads CATSRRGGGSNQPQHF. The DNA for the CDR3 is TGTGCCACCAGCAGAAGGGGGGGCGGTAGCAATCAGCCCCAGCATTTT.

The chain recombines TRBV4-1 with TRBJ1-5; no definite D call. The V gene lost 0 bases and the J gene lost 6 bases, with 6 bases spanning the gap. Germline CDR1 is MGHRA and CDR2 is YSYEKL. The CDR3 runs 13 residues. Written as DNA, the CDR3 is TGCGCCAGCAGCCAAGAGAGGTCTCAGCCCCAGCATTTT. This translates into CASSQERSQPQHF.

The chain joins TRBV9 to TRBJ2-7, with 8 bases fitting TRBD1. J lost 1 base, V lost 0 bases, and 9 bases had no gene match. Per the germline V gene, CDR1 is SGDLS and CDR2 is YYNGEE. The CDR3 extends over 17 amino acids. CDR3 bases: TGTGCCAGCAGCGTAGAGGCAGGGGGCAGGAGTTCCTACGAGCAGTACTTC. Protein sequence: CASSVEAGGRSSYEQYF.

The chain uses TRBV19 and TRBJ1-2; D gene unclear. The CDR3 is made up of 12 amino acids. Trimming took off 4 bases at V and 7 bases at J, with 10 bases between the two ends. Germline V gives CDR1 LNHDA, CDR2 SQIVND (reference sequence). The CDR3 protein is CASSSLPSGYTF. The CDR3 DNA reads TGTGCCAGTAGTAGCCTGCCTAGTGGCTACACCTTC.

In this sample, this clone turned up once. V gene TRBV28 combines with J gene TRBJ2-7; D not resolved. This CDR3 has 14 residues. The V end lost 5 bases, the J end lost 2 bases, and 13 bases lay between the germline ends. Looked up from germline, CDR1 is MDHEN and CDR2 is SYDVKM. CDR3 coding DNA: TGTGCCAGCAGTCAAAGTATTATCACCTACGAGCAGTACTTC. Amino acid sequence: CASSQSIITYEQYF.

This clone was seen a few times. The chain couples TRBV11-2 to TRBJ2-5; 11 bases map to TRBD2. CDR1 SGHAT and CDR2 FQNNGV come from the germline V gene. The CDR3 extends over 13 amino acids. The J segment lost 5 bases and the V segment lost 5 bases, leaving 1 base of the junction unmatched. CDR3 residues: CASSRLAGETQYF. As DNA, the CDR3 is TGTGCCAGCAGCCGACTAGCGGGGGAGACCCAGTACTTC. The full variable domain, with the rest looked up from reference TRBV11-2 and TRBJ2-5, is EAGVAQSPRYKIIEKRQSVAFWCNPISGHATLYWYQQILGQGPKLLIQFQNNGVVDDSQLPKDRFSAERLKGVDSTLKIQPAKLEDSAVYLCASSRLAGETQYFGPGTRLLVL.

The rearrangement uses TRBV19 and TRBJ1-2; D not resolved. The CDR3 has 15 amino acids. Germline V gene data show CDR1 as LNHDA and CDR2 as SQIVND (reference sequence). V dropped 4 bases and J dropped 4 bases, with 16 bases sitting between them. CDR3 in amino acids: CASSTGSGSVYGYTF. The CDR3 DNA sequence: TGTGCCAGTAGTACAGGAAGCGGGTCGGTCTATGGCTACACCTTC.